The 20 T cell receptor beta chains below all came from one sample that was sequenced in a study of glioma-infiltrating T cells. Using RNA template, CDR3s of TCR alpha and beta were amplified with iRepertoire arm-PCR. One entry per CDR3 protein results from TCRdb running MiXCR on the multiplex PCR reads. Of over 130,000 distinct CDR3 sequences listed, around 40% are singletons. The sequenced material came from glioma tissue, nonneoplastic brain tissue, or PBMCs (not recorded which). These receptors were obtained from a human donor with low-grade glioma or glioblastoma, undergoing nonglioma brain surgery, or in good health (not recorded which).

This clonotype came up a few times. The chain's CDR3 is CASSDPGSSYEQYF. In DNA form, the CDR3 reads TGTGCCAGCAGCGATCCGGGAAGCTCCTACGAGCAGTACTTC. V and J are TRBV6-1 and TRBJ2-7; D perhaps matches TRBD2 (5 bases). The CDR3 totals 14 residues. Germline assignment: CDR1 MNHNS and CDR2 SASEGT. Deletions cut 6 bases from V and 0 bases from J, with 12 bases between.

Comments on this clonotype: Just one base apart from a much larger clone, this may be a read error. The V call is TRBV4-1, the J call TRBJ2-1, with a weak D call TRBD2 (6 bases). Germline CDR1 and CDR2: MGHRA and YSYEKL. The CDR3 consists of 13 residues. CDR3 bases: TGCTCCAGCAGCCCAGGCGGGGTAAATGAGCAGTTCTTC. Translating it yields CSSSPGGVNEQFF.

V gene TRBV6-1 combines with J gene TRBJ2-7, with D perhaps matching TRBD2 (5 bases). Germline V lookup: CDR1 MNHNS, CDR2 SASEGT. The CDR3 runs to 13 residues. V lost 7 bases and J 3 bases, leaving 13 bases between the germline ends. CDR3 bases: TGTGCCAGCATGGGTTCCGGGATCTACGAGCAGTACTTC. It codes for CASMGSGIYEQYF.

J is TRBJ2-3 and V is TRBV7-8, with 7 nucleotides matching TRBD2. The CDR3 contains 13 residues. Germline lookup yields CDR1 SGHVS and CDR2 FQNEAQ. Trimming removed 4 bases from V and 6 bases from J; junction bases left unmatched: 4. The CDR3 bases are TGTGCCAGCAGCTGGGAGGGCGTGGATACGCAGTATTTT. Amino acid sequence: CASSWEGVDTQYF.

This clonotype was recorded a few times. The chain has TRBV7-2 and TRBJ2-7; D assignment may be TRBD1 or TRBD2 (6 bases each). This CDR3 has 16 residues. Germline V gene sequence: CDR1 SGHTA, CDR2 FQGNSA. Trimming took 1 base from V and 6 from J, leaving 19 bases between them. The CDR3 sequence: CASSLVGGRQGGEQYF. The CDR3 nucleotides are TGTGCCAGCAGCTTAGTAGGGGGGCGGCAGGGTGGCGAGCAGTACTTC.

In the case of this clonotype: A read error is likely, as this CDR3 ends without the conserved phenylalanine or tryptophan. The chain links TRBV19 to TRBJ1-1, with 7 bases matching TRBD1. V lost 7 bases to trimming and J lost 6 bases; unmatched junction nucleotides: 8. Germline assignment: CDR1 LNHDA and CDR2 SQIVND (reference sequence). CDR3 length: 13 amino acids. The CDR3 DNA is TGTGCCAGTACCTTCCGACAGGGAGCTGAAGCTTTCTCT. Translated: CASTFRQGAEAFS.

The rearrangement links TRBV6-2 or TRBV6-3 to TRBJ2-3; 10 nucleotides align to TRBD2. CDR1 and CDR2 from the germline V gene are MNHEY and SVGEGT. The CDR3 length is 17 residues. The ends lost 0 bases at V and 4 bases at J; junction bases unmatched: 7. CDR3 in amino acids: CASSYSKGSGRSDTQYF. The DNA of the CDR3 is TGTGCCAGCAGTTACTCGAAAGGTAGCGGGAGGTCAGATACGCAGTATTTT.

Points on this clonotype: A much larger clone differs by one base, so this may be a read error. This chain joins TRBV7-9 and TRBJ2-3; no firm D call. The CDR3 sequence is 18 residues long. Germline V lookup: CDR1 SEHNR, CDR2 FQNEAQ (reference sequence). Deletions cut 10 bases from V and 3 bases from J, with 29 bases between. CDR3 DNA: TGTGCCAACAGTTCGCCCAGTCGTGTAGGGATTGGAACAGATACGCAGTATTTT. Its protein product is CANSSPSRVGIGTDTQYF.

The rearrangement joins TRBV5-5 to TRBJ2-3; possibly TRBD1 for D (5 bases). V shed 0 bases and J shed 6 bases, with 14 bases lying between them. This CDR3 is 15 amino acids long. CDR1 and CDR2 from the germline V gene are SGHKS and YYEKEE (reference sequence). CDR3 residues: CASSLEDTFPDTQYF. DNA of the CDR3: TGTGCCAGCAGCTTGGAGGACACTTTTCCTGATACGCAGTATTTT.

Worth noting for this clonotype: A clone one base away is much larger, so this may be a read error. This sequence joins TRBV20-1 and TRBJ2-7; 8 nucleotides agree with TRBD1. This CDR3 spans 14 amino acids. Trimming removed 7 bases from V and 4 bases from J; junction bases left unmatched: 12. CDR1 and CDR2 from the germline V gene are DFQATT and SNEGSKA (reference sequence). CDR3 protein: CSGGGQGLGYEQYF. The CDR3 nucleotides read TGCAGTGGGGGAGGACAGGGTTTAGGATACGAGCAGTACTTC.

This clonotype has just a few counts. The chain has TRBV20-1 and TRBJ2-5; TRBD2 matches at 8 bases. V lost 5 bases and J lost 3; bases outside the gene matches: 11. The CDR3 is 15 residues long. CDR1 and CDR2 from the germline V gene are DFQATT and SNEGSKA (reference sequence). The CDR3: CSAGRGGFGKETQYF. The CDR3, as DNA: TGCAGTGCTGGCCGGGGGGGATTCGGAAAAGAGACCCAGTACTTC.

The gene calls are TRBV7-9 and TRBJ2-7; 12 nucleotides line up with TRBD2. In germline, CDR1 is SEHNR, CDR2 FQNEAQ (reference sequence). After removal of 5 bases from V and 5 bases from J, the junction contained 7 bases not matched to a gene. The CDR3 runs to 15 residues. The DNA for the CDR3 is TGTGCCAGCAGCCTCTGGACTAGCGGGAAGCACGAGCAGTACTTC. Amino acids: CASSLWTSGKHEQYF. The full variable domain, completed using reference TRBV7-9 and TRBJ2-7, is DTGVSQNPRHKITKRGQNVTFRCDPISEHNRLYWYRQTLGQGPEFLTYFQNEAQLEKSRLLSDRFSAERPKGSFSTLEIQRTEQGDSAMYLCASSLWTSGKHEQYFGPGTRLTVT.

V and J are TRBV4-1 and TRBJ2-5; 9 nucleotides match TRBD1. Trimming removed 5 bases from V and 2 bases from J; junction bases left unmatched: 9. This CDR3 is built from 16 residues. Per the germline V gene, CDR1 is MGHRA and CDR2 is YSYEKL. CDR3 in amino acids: CASSNAGTGLQETQYF. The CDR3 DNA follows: TGCGCCAGCAGCAATGCCGGGACAGGGCTTCAAGAGACCCAGTACTTC.

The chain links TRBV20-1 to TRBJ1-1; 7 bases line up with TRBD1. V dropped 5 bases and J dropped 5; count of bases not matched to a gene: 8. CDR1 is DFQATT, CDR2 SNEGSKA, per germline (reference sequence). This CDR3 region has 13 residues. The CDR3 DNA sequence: TGCAGTGCTCCACCGACAGGGCAGACTGAAGCTTTCTTT. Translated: CSAPPTGQTEAFF.

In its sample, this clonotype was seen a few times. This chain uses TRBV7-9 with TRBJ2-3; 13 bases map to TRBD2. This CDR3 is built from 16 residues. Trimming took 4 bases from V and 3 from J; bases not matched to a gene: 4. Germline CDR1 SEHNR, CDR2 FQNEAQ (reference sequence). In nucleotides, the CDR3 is TGTGCCAGCAGCTCAGGACTAGCGGGAGCAACAGATACGCAGTATTTT. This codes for CASSSGLAGATDTQYF.

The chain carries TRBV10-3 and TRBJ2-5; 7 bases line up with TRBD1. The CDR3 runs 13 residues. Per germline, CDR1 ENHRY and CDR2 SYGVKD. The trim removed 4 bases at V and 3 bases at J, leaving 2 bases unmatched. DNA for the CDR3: TGTGCCATCAGTGGACAGGGAGAAGAGACCCAGTACTTC. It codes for CAISGQGEETQYF.

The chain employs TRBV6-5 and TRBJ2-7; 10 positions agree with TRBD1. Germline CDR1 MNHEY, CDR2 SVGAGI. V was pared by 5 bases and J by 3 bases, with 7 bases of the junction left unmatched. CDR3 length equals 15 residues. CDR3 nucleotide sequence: TGTGCCAGCAGTGGAACCGGGACAGGGGTCTACGAGCAGTACTTC. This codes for CASSGTGTGVYEQYF.

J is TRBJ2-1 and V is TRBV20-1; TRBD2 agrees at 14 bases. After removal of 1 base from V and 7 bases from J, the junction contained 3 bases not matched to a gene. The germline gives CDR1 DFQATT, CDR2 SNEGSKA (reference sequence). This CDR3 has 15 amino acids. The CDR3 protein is CSARGGLAGVNEQFF. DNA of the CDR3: TGCAGTGCTAGAGGGGGACTAGCGGGAGTAAATGAGCAGTTCTTC.

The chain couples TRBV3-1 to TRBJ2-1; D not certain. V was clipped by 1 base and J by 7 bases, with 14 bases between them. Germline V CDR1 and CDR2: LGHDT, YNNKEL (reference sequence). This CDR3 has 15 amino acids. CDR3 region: CASSQATLVSNEQFF. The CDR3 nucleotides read TGTGCCAGCAGCCAAGCGACGCTAGTCTCGAATGAGCAGTTCTTC.

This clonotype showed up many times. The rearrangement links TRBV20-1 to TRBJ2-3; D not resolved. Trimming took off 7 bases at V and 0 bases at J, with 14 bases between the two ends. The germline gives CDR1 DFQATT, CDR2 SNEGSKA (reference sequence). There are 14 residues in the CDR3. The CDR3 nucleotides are TGCAGTGTCGGGCGAAGAACTAGCACAGATACGCAGTATTTT. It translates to CSVGRRTSTDTQYF.